This TCR beta chain originates from a study of blood T cells in healthy people across ages. Findings and limits, study-wide: Naive T cell percentage showed a strong correlation with TCR beta diversity. Diversity was higher, and naive CD4+ cells more numerous, in long-lived donors than in aged donors.

The study drew donors from healthy Caucasian individuals in Russia aged about 6 to 90. Donors gave around 10 milliliters of peripheral blood apiece. For the second PCR, which ran for roughly 6 to 12 cycles, a sample-barcoded 5' primer and a J-beta primer mix were used. TCRdb called the 5' RACE reads again in MiXCR, with one record for every CDR3 protein. The sample yields about 760,000 distinct CDR3 sequences, around 50% seen once. As for this clonotype: Its antigen is not known. One end of the junction varies from germline; a read error may be responsible.

The CDR3 has 16 amino acids. Germline lookup yields CDR1 DFQATT and CDR2 SNEGSKA (reference sequence). What was sequenced was blood. The receptor was isolated from a man between 40 and 49 years old in good health. The chain is built from TRBV20-1 and TRBJ2-3, with D tentatively TRBD2 (6 bases). In DNA form, the CDR3 reads TGCAGTGTCTTGTCGGGGATGCGGGGTGGGGTAGATACACAGTATTTT. Its translation is CSVLSGMRGGVDTQYF.